What follows are 28 T cell receptor beta chains derived from one specimen sequenced in a study of T cells in Graves' hyperthyroidism and ophthalmopathy. The CDR3 regions of TCR beta were amplified from RNA transcripts. The TCR CDR3 was amplified in a first-round RT-PCR using the HTBI primer set. MiXCR, applied by TCRdb to the multiplex PCR reads, yields one record per CDR3 protein. The sample gives 500,000 to 600,000 distinct CDR3 sequences, 20% of which show up once; roughly 47% is in the top ten. Sequencing input: blood. Receptor source: a man aged 40-49 years with Graves' ophthalmopathy.

CDR3: CASSEAGTANEQYF. CDR3 coding DNA: TGCGCCAGCAGTGAGGCGGGGACAGCAAACGAGCAGTACTTC. The chain couples TRBV10-2 to TRBJ2-7; maybe TRBD1 (7 bases). This CDR3 region has 14 residues. The germline V gene encodes CDR1 WSHSY and CDR2 SAAADI. V shed 2 bases and J shed 5 bases, with 13 bases lying between them.

Ten or more counts support this clonotype. The chain joins TRBV18 to TRBJ2-7, with 10 bases aligning to TRBD1. The CDR3 extends over 12 amino acids. V lost 8 bases to trimming and J lost 6 bases; unmatched junction nucleotides: 4. Germline V CDR1 and CDR2: KGHSH, LQKENI. CDR3 nucleotide sequence: TGTGCCAGCGGGACAGGGGAGGTCGAGCAGTACTTC. It encodes CASGTGEVEQYF.

Ten or more counts support this clonotype. The chain links TRBV29-1 to TRBJ2-7, with a possible D match to TRBD1 (5 bases). There are 14 residues in the CDR3. Germline V CDR1 and CDR2: SQVTM, ANQGSEA. Trimming left V 7 bases short and J 2 bases short, with 18 bases between. The CDR3 coding sequence is TGCAGCGGGGCACTTGGAACAGGCCCCTACGAGCAGTACTTC. Its protein product is CSGALGTGPYEQYF.

The V gene is TRBV7-9, the J gene TRBJ1-3, with 9 nucleotides matching TRBD1. Germline-derived CDR1 and CDR2 are SEHNR and FQNEAQ (reference sequence). The CDR3 has 15 amino acids. Trimming at V came to 3 bases and at J to 2 bases, leaving 2 bases not matched to a gene. The DNA for the CDR3 is TGTGCCAGCAGCTTGGGACAGGGTCCTGGAAACACCATATATTTT. Translated: CASSLGQGPGNTIYF.

This chain connects TRBV27 to TRBJ2-7; possible D gene TRBD2, 5 bases. Germline values: CDR1 MNHEY, CDR2 SMNVEV (reference sequence). The CDR3 has 16 amino acids. The V end lost 8 bases, the J end lost 5 bases, and 25 bases lay between the germline ends. The CDR3 DNA is TGTGCCAGCCGTAGTTATATGAGGGAACGTTGGAACGAGCAGTACTTC. Protein: CASRSYMRERWNEQYF.

This clonotype showed up many times. The CDR3 spells CASGTSGPYNEQFF. The DNA of the CDR3 is TGTGCCAGCGGGACTAGCGGACCCTACAATGAGCAGTTCTTC. V usage is TRBV27 and J usage is TRBJ2-1, with TRBD2 matching 11 bases. This CDR3 is 14 amino acids long. Germline-derived CDR1 and CDR2 are MNHEY and SMNVEV (reference sequence). V lost 8 bases to trimming and J lost 2 bases; unmatched junction nucleotides: 2.

There are many counts of this clonotype. V and J are TRBV11-2 and TRBJ2-5; D may correspond to TRBD1 or TRBD2 (5 bases each). Germline assignment: CDR1 SGHAT and CDR2 FQNNGV. V was cut by 7 bases and J by 11 bases, with 14 bases left in between. The CDR3 has 11 amino acids. The CDR3 reads CASTQSGPQYF. CDR3 nucleotide sequence: TGTGCCAGCACCCAATCGGGGCCTCAGTACTTC.

The chain has TRBV18 and TRBJ1-3, with D perhaps TRBD1 (6 bases). The CDR3 spans 15 residues. With 2 bases removed from V and 1 base from J, the gap between germline ends came to 9 bases. Germline V gene lookup returns CDR1 KGHSH and CDR2 LQKENI. DNA of the CDR3: TGTGCCAGCTCACCAGGGGGCACTTCTGGAAACACCATATATTTT. Protein: CASSPGGTSGNTIYF.

This clonotype has just a few counts. This chain links TRBV9 with TRBJ2-2; tentative D call: TRBD2 (6 bases). Germline CDR1 and CDR2: SGDLS and YYNGEE. The CDR3 runs 16 residues. The ends were cut back, 3 bases at V and 0 bases at J, with 12 bases in the middle. The CDR3 here is CASSAGGDANTGELFF. The CDR3 region has the DNA TGTGCCAGCAGCGCAGGCGGGGACGCGAACACCGGGGAGCTGTTTTTT.

The table lists this clonotype with a few counts. The chain links TRBV12-3 or TRBV12-4 to TRBJ1-4; a possible D gene is TRBD1 (6 bases). The V end was cut by 6 bases, the J end by 5 bases, with 13 bases between. This CDR3 is built from 14 residues. CDR3 bases: TGTGCCAGCAGATGGACAGCCTTAAATGAAAAACTGTTTTTT. This sequence encodes CASRWTALNEKLFF.

This clonotype occurred many times. The chain employs TRBV12-3 or TRBV12-4 and TRBJ2-7, with 11 bases lining up with TRBD1. The CDR3 is made up of 16 amino acids. Trimming at V came to 8 bases and at J to 3 bases, leaving 12 bases not matched to a gene. The CDR3 is CASRPHPGQGVYEQYF. The CDR3 DNA is TGTGCCAGCCGCCCCCACCCGGGACAGGGGGTCTACGAGCAGTACTTC.

This clonotype showed up many times. The chain recombines TRBV2 with TRBJ2-7; no reliable D call. V was cut by 1 base and J by 1 base, with 5 bases left in between. Germline-derived CDR1 and CDR2 are SNHLY and FYNNEI. The CDR3 length is 13 residues. The CDR3 loop reads CASSEDWSYEQYF. The CDR3 DNA is TGTGCCAGCAGTGAAGACTGGTCCTACGAGCAGTACTTC.

Many counts were recorded for this clonotype. This rearrangement joins TRBV11-3 to TRBJ2-1; 7 positions agree with TRBD2. Germline assignment: CDR1 SGHNT and CDR2 YENEEA. V lost 5 bases and J lost 7; bases outside the gene matches: 8. The CDR3 sequence is 14 residues long. This CDR3 reads CASSPATSRNEQFF. The CDR3 region has the DNA TGTGCCAGCAGCCCCGCGACTAGCCGGAATGAGCAGTTCTTC.

Ten or more counts support this clonotype. This chain links TRBV7-2 with TRBJ2-5; D perhaps matches TRBD2 (6 bases). The CDR3 is made up of 15 amino acids. V was trimmed by 4 bases and J by 5 bases, leaving 17 bases between them. The germline V gene encodes CDR1 SGHTA and CDR2 FQGNSA. The CDR3, as DNA: TGTGCCAGCAGCTCCCCGGGACTCGGAAGGGAGACCCAGTACTTC. Translating it yields CASSSPGLGRETQYF. The full variable domain, rest sourced from reference TRBV7-2 and TRBJ2-5, is GAGVSQSPSNKVTEKGKDVELRCDPISGHTALYWYRQSLGQGLEFLIYFQGNSAPDKSGLPSDRFSAERTGGSVSTLTIQRTQQEDSAVYLCASSSPGLGRETQYFGPGTRLLVL.

This clonotype was found many times. The rearrangement joins TRBV6-6 to TRBJ1-2, with TRBD1 matching over 7 bases. The V and J ends lost 3 bases and 8 bases, in that order; junction bases with no gene match: 6. This CDR3 has 13 amino acids. Germline V gene lookup returns CDR1 MNHNY and CDR2 SVGAGI (reference sequence). The CDR3 region is CASSYSGTAGYTF. CDR3 bases: TGTGCCAGCAGTTATTCGGGGACAGCAGGCTACACCTTC.

V usage is TRBV6-1 and J usage is TRBJ1-6; TRBD1 matches at 9 bases. V was pared by 6 bases and J by 7 bases, with 10 bases of the junction left unmatched. Looked up from germline, CDR1 is MNHNS and CDR2 is SASEGT. CDR3 length: 16 residues. Written as DNA, the CDR3 is TGTGCCAGCAGAGGCCCGGGACAGGGCCCCAATTCACCCCTCCACTTT. This codes for CASRGPGQGPNSPLHF.

This clonotype was counted many times. The genes are TRBV30 and TRBJ2-7; weak D call: TRBD2 (5 bases). V was cut by 1 base and J by 1 base, with 8 bases left in between. Germline CDR1 and CDR2: GTSNPN and SVGIG (reference sequence). The CDR3 contains 13 residues. The CDR3, as DNA: TGTGCCTGGAGTGACCGGGGTTCCTACGAGCAGTACTTC. This translates into CAWSDRGSYEQYF.

The V and J genes are TRBV6-1 and TRBJ2-2; D is perhaps TRBD1 (6 bases). Germline V gene sequence: CDR1 MNHNS, CDR2 SASEGT. This CDR3 spans 17 amino acids. The V gene lost 5 bases and the J gene lost 4 bases, with 20 bases spanning the gap. DNA for the CDR3: TGTGCCAGCAGTCCCGATTGGGGGCGGTACATCACCGGGGAGCTGTTTTTT. Its translation: CASSPDWGRYITGELFF.

V is TRBV2 and J is TRBJ1-1; D is perhaps TRBD1 (6 bases). The CDR3 contains 15 residues. The V end lost 6 bases, the J end lost 1 base, and 15 bases lay between the germline ends. Germline-derived CDR1 and CDR2 are SNHLY and FYNNEI. CDR3 nucleotides: TGTGCCAGCAGAACTATTCGGGGGCAGAACACTGAAGCTTTCTTT. Protein: CASRTIRGQNTEAFF.

The chain couples TRBV7-2 to TRBJ2-2, with D perhaps being TRBD1 or TRBD2 (5 bases each). Germline lookup yields CDR1 SGHTA and CDR2 FQGNSA. V was pared by 1 base and J by 6 bases, with 9 bases between. The CDR3 sequence is 14 residues long. CDR3 coding DNA: TGTGCCAGCAGCTTAGTGGGGGTCTCCGGGGAGCTGTTTTTT. This gives the protein CASSLVGVSGELFF.

Remarks on this clonotype: Just one base apart from a much larger clone, this may be a read error. The CDR3 sequence is CASSLDAGGHYEQYF. DNA for the CDR3: TGTGCCAGCAGCTTAGACGCAGGGGGCCACTACGAGCAGTACTTC. The chain uses TRBV7-6 and TRBJ2-7, with 8 bases lining up with TRBD1. The CDR3 runs 15 residues. V trimming: 1 base; J trimming: 3 bases; junction bases outside the gene matches: 5. Germline V gene data show CDR1 as SGHVS and CDR2 as FNYEAQ.

This clonotype was seen ten or more times. The V and J genes are TRBV12-3 or TRBV12-4 and TRBJ1-2; D not resolved. Trimming removed 7 bases at V and 7 bases at J, with 13 bases between. The CDR3 consists of 12 residues. CDR3 protein: CASTRPFGGYTF. CDR3 bases: TGTGCCAGCACCCGACCTTTCGGTGGCTACACCTTC.

This chain joins TRBV20-1 and TRBJ1-6; D is undetermined. V lost 5 bases, J lost 6 bases, and 11 bases lay in between. The CDR3 consists of 13 residues. Germline CDR1 DFQATT, CDR2 SNEGSKA (reference sequence). The CDR3 DNA follows: TGCAGTGCTCCGCGGACGGGTAATTCACCCCTCCACTTT. This gives the protein CSAPRTGNSPLHF.

The genes are TRBV25-1 and TRBJ2-7, with D unresolved. Per the germline V gene, CDR1 is MGHDK and CDR2 is SYGVNS. This CDR3 is 12 amino acids long. The V end lost 6 bases, the J end lost 6 bases, and 12 bases lay between the germline ends. CDR3 residues: CASSVTFGEQYF. The CDR3 bases are TGTGCCAGCAGCGTTACGTTTGGCGAGCAGTACTTC.

There are many counts of this clonotype. The chain uses TRBV7-3 and TRBJ2-5; 12 positions agree with TRBD2. Germline V gene sequence: CDR1 SGHTA, CDR2 FQGTGA. This CDR3 contains 15 residues. Losses at the gene ends were 5 bases for V and 2 bases for J; bases not matched to a gene: 3. The CDR3 DNA reads TGTGCCAGCAGCGCGGGGACTAGCGGGCAAGAGACCCAGTACTTC. Residues: CASSAGTSGQETQYF.

This clonotype was found many times. The chain uses TRBV13 and TRBJ1-1; D unclear. Germline V lookup: CDR1 PRHDT, CDR2 FYEKMQ (reference sequence). The CDR3 has 16 residues. The V end was cut by 5 bases, the J end by 9 bases, with 25 bases between. DNA of the CDR3: TGTGCCAGCAGCGCCGATAAGCACCGGGCCTTTCCACAAGCTTTCTTT. It encodes CASSADKHRAFPQAFF. The whole variable domain, filled in from reference TRBV13 and TRBJ1-1, reads AAGVIQSPRHLIKEKRETATLKCYPIPRHDTVYWYQQGPGQDPQFLISFYEKMQSDKGSIPDRFSAQQFSDYHSELNMSSLELGDSALYFCASSADKHRAFPQAFFGQGTRLTVV.

This CDR3 is CASSLTNMNTEAFF. The CDR3, as DNA: TGTGCCAGCAGCTTAACAAACATGAACACTGAAGCTTTCTTT. The V and J genes are TRBV7-9 and TRBJ1-1, with unresolved D. The CDR3 is 14 residues long. Trimming removed 2 bases at V and 0 bases at J, with 7 bases between. Germline CDR1 reads SEHNR; CDR2 reads FQNEAQ (reference sequence).

This rearrangement joins TRBV7-9 to TRBJ2-7; 7 nucleotides line up with TRBD2. The CDR3 runs 13 residues. V shed 9 bases and J 0 bases; nucleotides not matched to a gene: 5. Per germline, CDR1 SEHNR and CDR2 FQNEAQ (reference sequence). The CDR3 loop is CARGGVRSYEQYF. DNA of the CDR3: TGTGCCAGGGGGGGGGTACGCTCCTACGAGCAGTACTTC.